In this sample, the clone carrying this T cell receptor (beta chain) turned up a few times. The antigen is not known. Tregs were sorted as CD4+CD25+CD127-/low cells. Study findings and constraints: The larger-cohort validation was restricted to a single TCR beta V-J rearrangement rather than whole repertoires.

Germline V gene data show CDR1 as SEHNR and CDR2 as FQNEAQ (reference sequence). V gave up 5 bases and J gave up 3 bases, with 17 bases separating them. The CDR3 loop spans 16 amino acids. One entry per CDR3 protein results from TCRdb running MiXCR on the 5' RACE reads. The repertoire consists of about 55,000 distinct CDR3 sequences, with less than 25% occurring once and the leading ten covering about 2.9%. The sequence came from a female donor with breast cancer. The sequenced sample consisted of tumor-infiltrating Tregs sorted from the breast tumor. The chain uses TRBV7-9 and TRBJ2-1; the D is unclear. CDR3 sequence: CASSPPLRLSYNEQFF. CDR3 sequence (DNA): TGTGCCAGCAGCCCCCCCCTGAGACTTAGCTACAATGAGCAGTTCTTC. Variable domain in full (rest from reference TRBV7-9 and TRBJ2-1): DTGVSQNPRHKITKRGQNVTFRCDPISEHNRLYWYRQTLGQGPEFLTYFQNEAQLEKSRLLSDRFSAERPKGSFSTLEIQRTEQGDSAMYLCASSPPLRLSYNEQFFGPGTRLTVL.